This TCR beta chain originates from a study of shared clonotypes between healthy human individuals. Naive CD8 cells, CD45RO-negative and positively selected for CCR7, excluded terminally differentiated effector memory CD45RA+ cells. Everyone who donated was a Caucasian adult who lived in Nashville, Tennessee. Per germline, CDR1 MGHRA and CDR2 YSYEKL. This CDR3 contains 15 residues. The V segment lost 4 bases and the J segment 12 bases; nucleotides outside the gene matches: 8. Using immunoSEQ multiplex PCR, the repertoire was profiled, and TCRdb retains in-frame clones only, with some absent. Among some 2.1 million clones, 93% were seen once, and the ten largest hold approximately 1.6%.

The receptor was derived from a man in his late teens or twenties in good health. Some clones in this sample may be carry-over from other donors' samples. The sample comprised naive CD8+ T cells from PBMCs. The genes are TRBV4-1 and TRBJ2-2, with 13 bases matching TRBD2. The CDR3 loop reads CASSPPGLAGMQLFF. CDR3 nucleotide sequence: TGCGCCAGCAGCCCACCGGGACTAGCGGGAATGCAGCTGTTTTTT.